What follows are 29 T cell receptor beta chains derived from one specimen sequenced in a study of OX40 agonist ivuxolimab in advanced cancers. Data came from immunoSEQ multiplex PCR; TCRdb stores just in-frame clones and leaves some out. The sample consists of about 110,000 clones, roughly 90% of them appearing once. The sample here was CD4+ or CD8+ T cells sorted from blood, taken in a trial of the OX40 agonist ivuxolimab. Source of these receptors: an adult with an advanced solid tumor such as melanoma, head and neck, liver or kidney cancer.

The rearrangement links TRBV6-6 to TRBJ2-7; 11 bases line up with TRBD1. The trim removed 8 bases at V and 4 bases at J, leaving 10 bases unmatched. The V gene's germline CDR1 is MNHNY and CDR2 SVGAGI (reference sequence). The CDR3 loop spans 15 amino acids. The CDR3 bases are TGTGCCAGCGTCCTTGGGGACAGGGGGAGTTACGAGCAGTACTTC. Translation: CASVLGDRGSYEQYF.

This clone was counted a single time. The chain is built from TRBV6-1 and TRBJ1-2; D perhaps matches TRBD1 (5 bases). The germline V and J ends were trimmed by 6 bases and 4 bases, with 12 bases remaining between them. The CDR3 contains 13 residues. Germline CDR1 is MNHNS and CDR2 is SASEGT. The CDR3 region is CASSAGRIYGYTF. The CDR3 nucleotides read TGTGCCAGCAGCGCGGGACGGATCTATGGCTACACCTTC.

The chain is built from TRBV6-5 and TRBJ2-2; 9 positions match TRBD1. Germline V CDR1 and CDR2: MNHEY, SVGAGI. This CDR3 has 15 residues. V trimming: 5 bases; J trimming: 1 base; junction bases outside the gene matches: 2. CDR3: CASSGTGWNTGELFF. The CDR3 region has the DNA TGTGCCAGCAGTGGGACAGGGTGGAACACCGGGGAGCTGTTTTTT.

This chain joins TRBV5-1 and TRBJ1-3, with D perhaps matching TRBD1 (5 bases). Germline V gene lookup returns CDR1 SGHRS and CDR2 YFSETQ. Trimming left V 1 base short and J 0 bases short, with 11 bases between. This CDR3 has 16 amino acids. The CDR3 DNA reads as TGCGCCAGCAGCTTGTTGCCAGACAGCTCTGGAAACACCATATATTTT. This encodes CASSLLPDSSGNTIYF. Filled out from reference TRBV5-1 and TRBJ1-3, the complete variable domain reads KAGVTQTPRYLIKTRGQQVTLSCSPISGHRSVSWYQQTPGQGLQFLFEYFSETQRNKGNFPGRFSGRQFSNSRSEMNVSTLELGDSALYLCASSLLPDSSGNTIYFGEGSWLTVV.

The chain employs TRBV19 and TRBJ1-3, with D perhaps TRBD1 (6 bases). Deletions cut 5 bases from V and 0 bases from J, with 11 bases between. This CDR3 contains 15 residues. Germline CDR1 LNHDA, CDR2 SQIVND (reference sequence). The CDR3: CASSAGVTSGNTIYF. The CDR3, as DNA: TGTGCCAGTAGTGCAGGGGTCACCTCTGGAAACACCATATATTTT. Using reference TRBV19 and TRBJ1-3 for the parts outside the CDR3, the full variable domain is DGGITQSPKYLFRKEGQNVTLSCEQNLNHDAMYWYRQDPGQGLRLIYYSQIVNDFQKGDIAEGYSVSREKKESFPLTVTSAQKNPTAFYLCASSAGVTSGNTIYFGEGSWLTVV.

A note on this clone: Germline and junction disagree at one end, which may indicate a read error. The chain uses TRBV7-7 and TRBJ2-5; the match to TRBD2 covers 8 bases. Germline V CDR1 and CDR2: SSHAT, FNYEAQ (reference sequence). CDR3 length: 14 amino acids. CDR3 DNA sequence: TGTGCTAGCAGCCCCGTCCGGGGGGGGGAGACCCAGTACTTC. Its translation: CASSPVRGGETQYF.

The chain combines TRBV7-8 with TRBJ2-3; D tentatively reads TRBD1 or TRBD2 (5 bases each). Trimming took off 1 base at V and 2 bases at J, with 13 bases between the two ends. Germline lookup yields CDR1 SGHVS and CDR2 FQNEAQ. This CDR3 spans 16 amino acids. The CDR3 is CASSLGTIGATDTQYF. The CDR3 bases are TGTGCCAGCAGCTTAGGAACTATCGGGGCCACAGATACGCAGTATTTT.

The V and J genes are TRBV30 and TRBJ2-7, with D tentatively TRBD1 (6 bases). CDR3 length: 12 residues. Trimming cost V 6 bases and J 9 bases, with 18 bases left between them. Germline CDR1 is GTSNPN and CDR2 is SVGIG (reference sequence). This CDR3 reads CACAGGAFGQYF. Here the CDR3 DNA reads TGTGCCTGCGCTGGGGGCGCCTTCGGGCAGTACTTC.

The chain combines TRBV5-4 with TRBJ2-3; D gene unclear. Trimming took 3 bases from V and 2 from J, leaving 7 bases between them. The CDR3 consists of 13 residues. Germline V gives CDR1 SGHNT, CDR2 YYREEE (reference sequence). CDR3 sequence (DNA): TGTGCCAGCAGCTCCCCTATCACAGATACGCAGTATTTT. Its protein is CASSSPITDTQYF. Using reference TRBV5-4 and TRBJ2-3 for the parts outside the CDR3, the full variable domain is ETGVTQSPTHLIKTRGQQVTLRCSSQSGHNTVSWYQQALGQGPQFIFQYYREEENGRGNFPPRFSGLQFPNYSSELNVNALELDDSALYLCASSSPITDTQYFGPGTRLTVL.

The J gene is TRBJ2-2, the V gene TRBV9, with 7 bases aligning to TRBD2. This CDR3 has 16 amino acids. Germline-derived CDR1 and CDR2 are SGDLS and YYNGEE. J lost 0 bases, V lost 4 bases, and 6 bases had no gene match. CDR3 protein: CASSPGLAANTGELFF. As DNA, the CDR3 is TGTGCCAGCAGCCCTGGGCTAGCGGCGAACACCGGGGAGCTGTTTTTT.

V gene TRBV5-8 combines with J gene TRBJ2-1; TRBD2 is a possible D gene (5 bases). V lost 2 bases to trimming and J lost 0 bases, with 12 bases between them. Germline V gives CDR1 SGHTS, CDR2 YDEGEE. This CDR3 has 16 amino acids. CDR3 residues: CASSFSRVGSYNEQFF. The CDR3 coding sequence is TGTGCCAGCAGCTTCTCGAGGGTAGGCTCCTACAATGAGCAGTTCTTC.

In nucleotides, the CDR3 is TGCAGCGTCGCAACGGGACAGGGGACAAACTATGGCTACACCTTC. Encoded protein: CSVATGQGTNYGYTF. The V call is TRBV29-1, the J call TRBJ1-2; 10 positions agree with TRBD1. Germline V gene sequence: CDR1 SQVTM, CDR2 ANQGSEA. V shed 6 bases and J 2 bases; nucleotides not matched to a gene: 9. This CDR3 region has 15 residues. The full variable domain, in which reference TRBV29-1 and TRBJ1-2 provide the parts outside the CDR3, is SAVISQKPSRDICQRGTSLTIQCQVDSQVTMMFWYRQQPGQSLTLIATANQGSEATYESGFVIDKFPISRPNLTFSTLTVSNMSPEDSSIYLCSVATGQGTNYGYTFGSGTRLTVV.

The chain carries TRBV27 and TRBJ2-5; TRBD2 might be the D (6 bases). Per the germline V gene, CDR1 is MNHEY and CDR2 is SMNVEV (reference sequence). The V gene lost 8 bases and the J gene lost 2 bases, with 18 bases spanning the gap. The CDR3 has 15 amino acids. The CDR3 DNA is TGTGCCAGCCGCACCCTTGGGGCGGGACAAGAGACCCAGTACTTC. This gives the protein CASRTLGAGQETQYF.

The V and J genes are TRBV5-1 and TRBJ2-7; 9 bases match TRBD1. CDR1 and CDR2 (germline): SGHRS, YFSETQ. Losses at the gene ends were 4 bases for V and 3 bases for J; bases not matched to a gene: 5. The CDR3 contains 14 residues. The CDR3 sequence is CASSPGTGIYEQYF. CDR3 sequence (DNA): TGCGCCAGCAGCCCCGGGACAGGGATCTACGAGCAGTACTTC.

The CDR3 sequence is CASSYDSYSYEQYF. The CDR3 DNA is TGTGCCAGCAGTTACGACTCTTACTCCTACGAGCAGTACTTC. This rearrangement joins TRBV6-6 to TRBJ2-7; the D is unclear. Germline-derived CDR1 and CDR2 are MNHNY and SVGAGI (reference sequence). Trimming shortened V by 2 bases and J by 0 bases, and 8 bases separated the two germline ends. The CDR3 runs to 14 residues.

The chain is built from TRBV25-1 and TRBJ2-1, with D hard to call. The germline V gene encodes CDR1 MGHDK and CDR2 SYGVNS. The CDR3 contains 11 residues. V lost 0 bases and J lost 7, with 1 base in between. The DNA for the CDR3 is TGTGCCAGCAGTGAATATAATGAGCAGTTCTTC. This encodes CASSEYNEQFF.

This clone has only one observation. V usage is TRBV5-1 and J usage is TRBJ2-3; 15 positions match TRBD2. The CDR3 has 18 residues. Germline V gives CDR1 SGHRS, CDR2 YFSETQ. Trimming removed 3 bases from V and 0 bases from J; junction bases left unmatched: 5. The CDR3 DNA reads as TGCGCCAGCAGCTCCTTAGGGACTAGCGGGGGGAGCACAGATACGCAGTATTTT. Amino acid sequence: CASSSLGTSGGSTDTQYF. Using reference TRBV5-1 and TRBJ2-3 for the parts outside the CDR3, the full variable domain is KAGVTQTPRYLIKTRGQQVTLSCSPISGHRSVSWYQQTPGQGLQFLFEYFSETQRNKGNFPGRFSGRQFSNSRSEMNVSTLELGDSALYLCASSSLGTSGGSTDTQYFGPGTRLTVL.

This clone was detected once. This sequence joins TRBV7-9 and TRBJ2-1, with D perhaps TRBD2 (5 bases). The CDR3 has 13 amino acids. V was pared by 6 bases and J by 6 bases, with 12 bases between. CDR1 is SEHNR, CDR2 FQNEAQ, per germline (reference sequence). CDR3 DNA sequence: TGTGCCAGCAGTGTGGGAGTTGGCAATGAGCAGTTCTTC. It yields the protein CASSVGVGNEQFF.

V usage is TRBV11-2 and J usage is TRBJ2-2; D gene unclear. The CDR3 loop spans 15 amino acids. Trimming left V 2 bases short and J 1 base short, with 8 bases between. Germline assignment: CDR1 SGHAT and CDR2 FQNNGV. The CDR3 nucleotides read TGTGCCAGCAGCTTATCGAGGCAGAACACCGGGGAGCTGTTTTTT. It translates to CASSLSRQNTGELFF.

The chain joins TRBV6-5 to TRBJ1-2; 10 positions agree with TRBD1. This CDR3 has 15 amino acids. V was clipped by 2 bases and J by 8 bases; unmatched bases: 8. CDR1 is MNHEY, CDR2 SVGAGI, per germline. CDR3 sequence (DNA): TGTGCCAGCAGTTACGCTCAGGGACAGGGGAAGGGCTACACCTTC. Amino acids: CASSYAQGQGKGYTF.

This chain links TRBV18 with TRBJ1-1; a weak D match, TRBD1 (6 bases). Germline V CDR1 and CDR2: KGHSH, LQKENI. The germline V and J ends were trimmed by 9 bases and 4 bases, with 15 bases remaining between them. The CDR3 runs to 13 residues. The CDR3 here is CASQQGRGTEAFF. The CDR3 region has the DNA TGTGCCAGTCAACAGGGAAGAGGCACTGAAGCTTTCTTT.

V and J are TRBV30 and TRBJ2-5; 13 bases fit TRBD2. Per the germline V gene, CDR1 is GTSNPN and CDR2 is SVGIG (reference sequence). J was trimmed by 5 bases and V by 2 bases; bases with no gene match: 20. The CDR3 runs 20 residues. The CDR3 loop reads CAWSWWRPGLAGEYGETQYF. CDR3 coding DNA: TGTGCCTGGAGTTGGTGGAGACCTGGACTAGCGGGGGAGTATGGGGAGACCCAGTACTTC.

The chain joins TRBV6-1 to TRBJ1-1; D perhaps matches TRBD1 (5 bases). Germline CDR1 reads MNHNS; CDR2 reads SASEGT. This CDR3 comprises 14 residues. The V gene lost 4 bases and the J gene lost 4 bases, with 13 bases spanning the gap. CDR3 nucleotides: TGTGCCAGCAGTGTGGAGGGGTGGAGCACTGAAGCTTTCTTT. Protein: CASSVEGWSTEAFF.

The chain has TRBV6-5 and TRBJ1-4; a weak D match, TRBD1 (5 bases). CDR1 is MNHEY and CDR2 is SVGAGI in the germline V gene. The V gene lost 4 bases and the J gene lost 3 bases, with 15 bases spanning the gap. This CDR3 has 16 residues. The CDR3 DNA follows: TGTGCCAGCAGTTCCCGGGGCGGGGGAGCTAATGAAAAACTGTTTTTT. Translated: CASSSRGGGANEKLFF.

The J gene is TRBJ2-3, the V gene TRBV6-6, with 13 bases lining up with TRBD2. Per the germline V gene, CDR1 is MNHNY and CDR2 is SVGAGI (reference sequence). After removal of 4 bases from V and 9 bases from J, the junction contained 10 bases not matched to a gene. This CDR3 has 16 residues. The CDR3 is CASSFRTSGRVGTQYF. The CDR3 bases are TGTGCCAGCAGTTTTCGGACTAGCGGGAGAGTCGGGACGCAGTATTTT.

The chain carries TRBV27 and TRBJ1-2; D remains ambiguous. This CDR3 is 13 amino acids long. The germline V gene has CDR1 MNHEY and CDR2 SMNVEV (reference sequence). Between the trimmed V and J ends, which lost 6 bases and 6 bases, there was a span of 14 bases. CDR3: CASRFMGMDGYTF. In DNA, the CDR3 is TGTGCCAGCAGATTTATGGGAATGGATGGCTACACCTTC.

The rearrangement links TRBV5-5 to TRBJ1-5, with D possibly being TRBD1 (5 bases). The CDR3 runs 15 residues. CDR1 and CDR2 (germline): SGHKS, YYEKEE (reference sequence). Trimming took off 1 base at V and 6 bases at J, with 14 bases between the two ends. CDR3 amino acids: CASSLIGGTGQPQHF. CDR3 DNA: TGTGCCAGCAGCTTGATAGGAGGGACTGGTCAGCCCCAGCATTTT.

CDR3 DNA sequence: TGTGCCAGTAGTGGGCAGGGGAGTTGGAACATTCAGTACTTC. It encodes CASSGQGSWNIQYF. The rearrangement uses TRBV19 and TRBJ2-4; weak D call: TRBD1 (6 bases). The CDR3 sequence is 14 residues long. Trimming left V 5 bases short and J 7 bases short, with 15 bases between. Germline lookup yields CDR1 LNHDA and CDR2 SQIVND (reference sequence).

The rearrangement links TRBV5-1 to TRBJ1-4, with 8 positions matching TRBD1. This CDR3 contains 15 residues. After removal of 4 bases from V and 5 bases from J, the junction contained 7 bases not matched to a gene. Per the germline V gene, CDR1 is SGHRS and CDR2 is YFSETQ. The CDR3 coding sequence is TGCGCCAGCAGCATAACAGGGGGACAGAATGAAAAACTGTTTTTT. Translating gives CASSITGGQNEKLFF. The variable domain in full, with the rest retrieved from reference TRBV5-1 and TRBJ1-4, is KAGVTQTPRYLIKTRGQQVTLSCSPISGHRSVSWYQQTPGQGLQFLFEYFSETQRNKGNFPGRFSGRQFSNSRSEMNVSTLELGDSALYLCASSITGGQNEKLFFGSGTQLSVL.